These T cell receptor beta chains were read from a single sample in a study of blood T cell repertoires in COVID-19. Some clones are missing from TCRdb's copy, which holds only in-frame ones; the method was immunoSEQ multiplex PCR. Here the sample spans some 360,000 clones, about 88% being singletons. The sample consisted of PBMCs or T cells enriched from blood (not recorded which). These receptors were taken from a woman in her twenties or thirties who had been exposed to COVID-19. Each CDR3 is given with its conserved first and last residue. A D gene is named only where the DNA matches it firmly. A clone size is listed for some rows: how often the clone was seen (once, few, many), or a class if it is expanded.

TRBV28,.,TRBD1,TRBJ1-6,TGTGCCGCTGGACAGGGGAAGTCACCCCTCCACTTT,CAAGQGKSPLHF
TRBV11-3,.,.,TRBJ1-4,TGTGCCAGCAGCTCCAACCGACTCTCCGGGAGAAAACTGTTTTTT,CASSSNRLSGRKLFF
TRBV7-3,few,.,TRBJ2-7,TGTGCCAGCAGCTCGACATCTTCCTACGAGCAGTACTTC,CASSSTSSYEQYF
TRBV7-8,.,.,TRBJ2-1,TGTGCCAGCAGCTTAGTCCCAGAACCCTACAATGAGCAGTTCTTC,CASSLVPEPYNEQFF
TRBV7-2,.,.,TRBJ1-2,TGTGCCAGCAGCGAACACGGACAGTTCCACTATGGCTACACCTTC,CASSEHGQFHYGYTF
TRBV24-1,.,.,TRBJ2-5,TGTGCCACCAGTGATTTGTTGGCCTCGGGTGGGGAGACCCAGTACTTC,CATSDLLASGGETQYF
TRBV18,once,.,TRBJ1-2,TGTGCCAGCTCACCACCAAATCCGCACTACTCTAACTATGGCTACACCTTC,CASSPPNPHYSNYGYTF
TRBV28,.,.,TRBJ2-7,TGTGCCAGCAGTTTCACAGTTCACGAGCAGTACTTC,CASSFTVHEQYF
TRBV28,.,TRBD1,TRBJ1-2,TGTGCCAGCAGAAAACCGGGACAGGGAATCTATGGCTACACCTTC,CASRKPGQGIYGYTF
TRBV27,.,.,TRBJ1-5,TGTGCCAGCGTTTCACGGGGAGGCGCGAGCAATCAGCCCCAGCATTTT,CASVSRGGASNQPQHF
TRBV2,.,TRBD1,TRBJ2-7,TGTGCCAGCATGGGACAGGGCTACGAGCAGTACTTC,CASMGQGYEQYF
TRBV19,.,.,TRBJ1-5,TGTGCCAGTAGCATGACCCAGGCAGGGGTCAATCAGCCCCAGCATTTT,CASSMTQAGVNQPQHF
TRBV29-1,.,.,TRBJ1-1,TGCAGCGTTGTTCGGGGGGAAGCTTTCTTT,CSVVRGEAFF
TRBV11-2,.,.,TRBJ2-1,TGTGCCAGCACCCGTTTCTACAATGAGCAGTTCTTC,CASTRFYNEQFF
TRBV7-9,.,.,TRBJ1-6,TGTGCCAGCAGCTTAGGTCAGGGCTACAGCTCCTATAATTCACCCCTCCACTTT,CASSLGQGYSSYNSPLHF
TRBV27,.,.,TRBJ2-5,TGTGCCAGCAGCCTCGGGCCCCGGGGCCAAGAGACCCAGTACTTC,CASSLGPRGQETQYF
TRBV24-1,.,.,TRBJ1-2,TGTGCCACCAGTGATTCTCGGGAAAACTATGGCTACACCTTC,CATSDSRENYGYTF
TRBV16,few,TRBD1,TRBJ1-2,TGTGCCAGCAGCCTGATGCTCCCGACAGGGGATGGCTACACCTTC,CASSLMLPTGDGYTF
TRBV5-1,.,TRBD1,TRBJ2-7,TGCGCCAGCAGCTTGGAGGGGGCGCGGTACGAGCAGTACTTC,CASSLEGARYEQYF
TRBV28,once,TRBD1,TRBJ1-5,TGTGCCAGCAGTACAGGACAGGGAAGTTCCAATCAGCCCCAGCATTTT,CASSTGQGSSNQPQHF
TRBV5-4,once,.,TRBJ2-1,TGTGCCAGCACCGACCCGAGCGGGTCCTCCTACAATGAGCAGTTCTTC,CASTDPSGSSYNEQFF
TRBV7-9,.,.,TRBJ1-1,TGTGCCAGCAGCTCCCAGGGTGGCGCTGAAGCTTTCTTT,CASSSQGGAEAFF
TRBV28,.,TRBD1,TRBJ1-4,TGTGCCAGCAGTCCACCACCAGGGACAGGGTTGCGTGGAACTAATGAAAAACTGTTTTTT,CASSPPPGTGLRGTNEKLFF
TRBV2,once,TRBD2,TRBJ2-3,TGTGCCAGCACCGACCCTAGCGGAAGCACAGATACGCAGTATTTT,CASTDPSGSTDTQYF
TRBV5-4,few,TRBD1,TRBJ1-1,TGTGCCAGCAGCTTGACGGACAGGGGTACTGAAGCTTTCTTT,CASSLTDRGTEAFF
TRBV19,few,.,TRBJ2-7,TGTGCCAGTAGTATAGCTCCGGGACTGCTCGCCTACGAGCAGTACTTC,CASSIAPGLLAYEQYF
TRBV27,.,TRBD2,TRBJ2-1,TGTGCCAGCAGTCTCCGGACTAGCGGGACCTCCTACAATGAGCAGTTCTTC,CASSLRTSGTSYNEQFF
TRBV2,.,TRBD2,TRBJ2-2,TGTGCCACCTTTTTAGCGGGAGCGAACACCGGGGAGCTGTTTTTT,CATFLAGANTGELFF
TRBV4-1,.,.,TRBJ1-6,TGCGCCAGCAGCCAAGATAGGGACTCAGTCTATAATTCACCCCTCCACTTT,CASSQDRDSVYNSPLHF
TRBV6-1,.,TRBD2,TRBJ2-6,TGTGCCAGCAGTGACCCCGGACTAGCGACTCCTGGGGCCAACGTCCTGACTTTC,CASSDPGLATPGANVLTF
TRBV29-1,.,TRBD1,TRBJ1-1,TGCAGCGTTTCGGGACAGGGAGGGAACACTGAAGCTTTCTTT,CSVSGQGGNTEAFF
TRBV2,.,.,TRBJ2-1,TGTGCCAGCAGTGATATCGGGACACTCTCCTACAATGAGCAGTTCTTC,CASSDIGTLSYNEQFF
TRBV7-3,.,TRBD2,TRBJ2-1,TGTGCCAGCAGCCCCGGACTAGAGGGCAATGAGCAGTTCTTC,CASSPGLEGNEQFF
TRBV19,.,TRBD2,TRBJ2-1,TGTGCCAGCCTCCCGACTAGCGGGGTTCCCTACAATGAGCAGTTCTTC,CASLPTSGVPYNEQFF
TRBV29-1,.,.,TRBJ1-2,TGCAGCGTTGCAGGACTGTCTAACTATGGCTACACCTTC,CSVAGLSNYGYTF
TRBV15,.,.,TRBJ1-5,TGTGCCACCAGCAGAGATCAACAGGGAAACAATCAGCCCCAGCATTTT,CATSRDQQGNNQPQHF
TRBV7-3,.,TRBD1,TRBJ2-5,TGTGCCAGCAGCTTAATGGGACAGCAAGAGACCCAGTACTTC,CASSLMGQQETQYF
TRBV5-6,once,TRBD1,TRBJ2-3,TGTGCCAGCAGCTTGGCGGGACAGGGTGTAGATACGCAGTATTTT,CASSLAGQGVDTQYF
TRBV28,.,TRBD1,TRBJ1-2,TGTGCCAGCAGTTCTCGGGACAGACGCCTAGCCTATGGCTACACCTTC,CASSSRDRRLAYGYTF
TRBV14,.,.,TRBJ2-3,TGTGCCAGCAGTCGTGGGGCCCAGAATACGCAGTATTTT,CASSRGAQNTQYF
TRBV11-2,.,TRBD2,TRBJ2-7,TGTGCCAGCAGCCCCCGGGGTAGCGGGCATACCTACGAGCAGTACTTC,CASSPRGSGHTYEQYF
TRBV14,.,.,TRBJ1-6,TGTGCCAGCAGCCAAGACCGGAGCTCCTATAATTCACCCCTCCACTTT,CASSQDRSSYNSPLHF
TRBV7-3,.,.,TRBJ2-1,TGTGCCAGCAGCCCCTCGACGGGTTCCGAAGGAGACAATGAGCAGTTCTTC,CASSPSTGSEGDNEQFF
TRBV5-1,.,.,TRBJ2-7,TGCGCCAGCAGGGAGGGAGGCCCACTTACCTACGAGCAGTACTTC,CASREGGPLTYEQYF
TRBV27,.,TRBD2,TRBJ2-6,TGTGCCAGCAGTGGCCGCGGACTAGCGGCTTTCTCTGGGGCCAACGTCCTGACTTTC,CASSGRGLAAFSGANVLTF
TRBV4-1,.,TRBD1,TRBJ2-7,TGCGCCAGCAGCCAAGAAAACTCCGGGACAGGGTGGTTCGAGCAGTACTTC,CASSQENSGTGWFEQYF
TRBV28,few,.,TRBJ2-7,TGTGCCAGCAGTTTCCCTCCGGGACAAATATACGAGCAGTACTTC,CASSFPPGQIYEQYF
TRBV10-3,.,.,TRBJ1-5,TGTGCCATCAGTGAGTCGACGACAGTCAATCAGCCCCAGCATTTT,CAISESTTVNQPQHF
TRBV27,.,TRBD2,TRBJ2-1,TGTGCCAGCAGTTTTCGATCCCGGGACTACCAGAACAATGAGCAGTTCTTC,CASSFRSRDYQNNEQFF
TRBV27,.,TRBD2,TRBJ2-7,TGTGCCAGCATCTACAGGCGTACTAGCGGAGAAAGCTACGAGCAGTACTTC,CASIYRRTSGESYEQYF
TRBV28,.,.,TRBJ1-1,TGTGCCAGCAGCACCGGGGGGGGGTTCGACACTGAAGCTTTCTTT,CASSTGGGFDTEAFF
TRBV6-5,.,.,TRBJ2-1,TGTGCCAGCAGTTACGCGGGACAGTACAACAATGAGCAGTTCTTC,CASSYAGQYNNEQFF
TRBV7-9,once,.,TRBJ1-1,TGTGCCAGCAGCATAGACACCGCTGAAGCTTTCTTT,CASSIDTAEAFF
TRBV9,.,TRBD2,TRBJ2-7,TGTGCCAGCAGCGTGGGGGAGGGGATTTACGAGCAGTACTTC,CASSVGEGIYEQYF
TRBV19,once,TRBD2,TRBJ2-7,TGTGCCAGTAGTTTAAGATCAAGCGGGAGCTCCTACGAGCAGTACTTC,CASSLRSSGSSYEQYF